The 12 T cell receptor beta chains below all came from one sample that was sequenced in a study of cytomegalovirus exposure and HLA in healthy donors. Using immunoSEQ multiplex PCR, the repertoire was profiled, and TCRdb retains in-frame clones only, with some absent. The sample holds approximately 170,000 clones; roughly 83% are singletons and the top ten take 9.5% to 13%. Source material: PBMCs. Source of these receptors: a man younger than 45 in good health and CMV-seropositive.

The chain recombines TRBV9 with TRBJ2-5; possibly TRBD2 for D (5 bases). The CDR3 has 15 residues. Trimming removed 6 bases from V and 2 bases from J, with 17 bases in between. From germline, CDR1 is SGDLS and CDR2 YYNGEE. This CDR3 is CASTTSGNGQETQYF. CDR3 nucleotides: TGTGCCAGCACCACGTCGGGGAATGGGCAAGAGACCCAGTACTTC.

A few counts support this clone. The chain recombines TRBV27 with TRBJ1-5, with D possibly matching TRBD1 (5 bases). Germline V gene data show CDR1 as MNHEY and CDR2 as SMNVEV (reference sequence). V lost 3 bases and J lost 4, with 16 bases in between. The CDR3 is 16 residues long. CDR3 in DNA: TGTGCCAGCAGTTTCGGACGGGGGGGAGGGAATCAGCCCCAGCATTTT. Translating it yields CASSFGRGGGNQPQHF.

This chain links TRBV6-1 with TRBJ2-1; 11 bases match TRBD2. J was trimmed by 9 bases and V by 7 bases; bases with no gene match: 11. There are 15 residues in the CDR3. Germline values: CDR1 MNHNS, CDR2 SASEGT. The CDR3 DNA sequence: TGTGCCAGCATTGCCCTTAGCGGGAGGGCGGGTGAGCAGTTCTTC. Translating it yields CASIALSGRAGEQFF.

The V and J genes are TRBV11-3 and TRBJ2-5, with D uncertain. CDR1 SGHNT and CDR2 YENEEA come from the germline V gene. The V and J ends lost 1 base and 5 bases respectively, with 8 bases between them. CDR3 length: 13 residues. The CDR3, as DNA: TGTGCCAGCAGCTTAGGTTTCCGGGAGACCCAGTACTTC. It encodes CASSLGFRETQYF. The complete variable domain, with remaining parts taken from reference TRBV11-3 and TRBJ2-5, reads EAGVVQSPRYKIIEKKQPVAFWCNPISGHNTLYWYLQNLGQGPELLIRYENEEAVDDSQLPKDRFSAERLKGVDSTLKIQPAELGDSAVYLCASSLGFRETQYFGPGTRLLVL.

The V gene is TRBV5-1, the J gene TRBJ2-7, with D maybe TRBD2 (7 bases). This CDR3 contains 15 residues. Between the trimmed V and J ends, which lost 4 bases and 2 bases, there was a span of 16 bases. The germline V gene encodes CDR1 SGHRS and CDR2 YFSETQ. The CDR3, as DNA: TGCGCCAGCAGCGGGGGCCCAGGGACTACCTACGAGCAGTACTTC. It is translated as CASSGGPGTTYEQYF.

In this sample, this clone turned up a few times. This chain connects TRBV4-3 to TRBJ1-2; no firm D call. This CDR3 contains 12 residues. Germline CDR1 reads LGHNA; CDR2 reads YSLEER. Trimming took off 0 bases at V and 8 bases at J, with 7 bases between the two ends. The CDR3 reads CASSQDRSGYTF. The CDR3 coding sequence is TGCGCCAGCAGCCAAGACAGGTCCGGCTACACCTTC.

The chain links TRBV27 to TRBJ2-7, with 10 bases lining up with TRBD2. This CDR3 has 17 amino acids. Germline V gene data show CDR1 as MNHEY and CDR2 as SMNVEV (reference sequence). The ends lost 0 bases at V and 0 bases at J; junction bases unmatched: 5. The CDR3 sequence is CASSLSLAGKSSYEQYF. The CDR3 nucleotides read TGTGCCAGCAGTTTATCACTAGCGGGGAAGAGCTCCTACGAGCAGTACTTC.

This sequence joins TRBV7-8 and TRBJ1-5; 7 bases match TRBD1. V lost 5 bases, J lost 1 base, and 17 bases stayed unmatched. The CDR3 has 19 residues. CDR1 and CDR2 (germline): SGHVS, FQNEAQ. The CDR3: CASSPRDRNGGLSNQPQHF. CDR3 bases: TGTGCCAGCAGCCCCCGGGACAGAAACGGCGGTTTAAGCAATCAGCCCCAGCATTTT.

The J gene is TRBJ1-4, the V gene TRBV28; 7 bases align to TRBD1. The CDR3 totals 16 residues. CDR1 is MDHEN, CDR2 SYDVKM, per germline. The junction had 5 bases not matched to a gene; V was cut back by 2 bases and J by 2 bases. CDR3 in DNA: TGTGCCAGCAGTTTACTTTACAGGGGTACTAATGAAAAACTGTTTTTT. Encoded protein: CASSLLYRGTNEKLFF.

This chain connects TRBV4-3 to TRBJ2-1, with D perhaps matching TRBD2 (5 bases). The CDR3 covers 14 residues. Germline CDR1 reads LGHNA; CDR2 reads YSLEER. V gave up 0 bases and J gave up 7 bases, with 10 bases separating them. CDR3 DNA sequence: TGCGCCAGCAGCCAAGATCGGGGTCGGAATGAGCAGTTCTTC. Translation: CASSQDRGRNEQFF.

The chain is built from TRBV6-6 and TRBJ2-7; D not resolved. The germline V and J ends were trimmed by 0 bases and 6 bases, with 6 bases remaining between them. Germline lookup yields CDR1 MNHNY and CDR2 SVGAGI (reference sequence). This CDR3 spans 12 amino acids. CDR3 amino acids: CASSYSPSEQYF. The CDR3 coding sequence is TGTGCCAGCAGTTACTCCCCTTCCGAGCAGTACTTC.

This clone has more than one count but fewer than ten. V gene TRBV7-2 combines with J gene TRBJ2-2; 7 nucleotides agree with TRBD2. The germline V gene has CDR1 SGHTA and CDR2 FQGNSA. The CDR3 loop spans 14 amino acids. The V segment lost 2 bases and the J segment 6 bases; nucleotides outside the gene matches: 3. DNA of the CDR3: TGTGCCAGCAGCTTATACGGACTAGCCGGGGAGCTGTTTTTT. As protein: CASSLYGLAGELFF.